The clone carrying this T cell receptor beta chain was counted once. Assay used: immunoSEQ multiplex PCR; TCRdb lists only in-frame clones, some missing. This table holds 2 million to 2.5 million clones, around 95% found once. This specimen comes from a study of shared clonotypes between healthy human individuals. Germline V gene lookup returns CDR1 SGHTA and CDR2 FQGTGA. This CDR3 region has 11 residues. V lost 3 bases and J lost 5, with 2 bases in between. This chain joins TRBV7-3 and TRBJ2-1; unclear D gene. The clonotype comes from a young man in good health. The specimen was naive CD4+ T cells sorted from blood. As to subset: CD45RA+ positively selected. CDR3 nucleotide sequence: TGTGCCAGCAGCTTCCACAATGAGCAGTTCTTC. This encodes CASSFHNEQFF.